This is a list of T cell receptor beta chains from one sample in a study of T cells in tumors after PD-1 blockade. Here immunoSEQ multiplex PCR was the method, and the copy in TCRdb shows in-frame clones only, minus some. The data show under 2,500 clones, about two thirds seen once. The sample was tumor tissue, taken after anti-PD-1 treatment. Every receptor here comes from a human donor with basal cell carcinoma. CDR3s include the opening cysteine and the closing phenylalanine or tryptophan. D genes are given only for firm matches. The size entry is marked missing in some rows and otherwise reads once, few, many or a size class.

TRBV2	TRBJ2-6	-	-	TGTGCCAGCAGGGGACCGGGGGGGGCCAACGTCCTGACTTTC	CASRGPGGANVLTF
TRBV13	TRBJ2-7	TRBD2	-	TGTGCCAGCAGCTTAGGCCTTTTAGCGGGGAGCTCCTACGAGCAGTACTTC	CASSLGLLAGSSYEQYF
TRBV19	TRBJ2-1	TRBD1	-	TGTGCCAGTAGTCCGGGACAGAACTCCTACAATGAGCAGTTCTTC	CASSPGQNSYNEQFF
TRBV28	TRBJ1-4	TRBD1	few	TGTGCCAGCAGTTTCCAGGGGGCGAGGGGAAAACTGTTTTTT	CASSFQGARGKLFF
TRBV5-4	TRBJ1-1	TRBD1	-	TGTGCCAGCAGCTTGCCGAAGGGACAGGGGGATACTGAAGCTTTCTTT	CASSLPKGQGDTEAFF
TRBV28	TRBJ1-4	TRBD1	-	TGTGCCAGCAGTTTCCAGGGGGCAAGGGAAAAACTGTTTTTT	CASSFQGAREKLFF
TRBV19	TRBJ1-5	-	once	TGTGCCAGTAGTATCGGGGTATATAGCAATCAGCCCCAGCATTTT	CASSIGVYSNQPQHF
TRBV30	TRBJ1-2	TRBD1	-	TGTGCCTGGAGTCTGGACTCAGGGGGCGCCGACTATGGCTACACCTTC	CAWSLDSGGADYGYTF
TRBV28	TRBJ2-4	TRBD1	-	TGTGCCAGCAGTCCGTGGACAGGGGACGACAAAAACATTCAGTACTTC	CASSPWTGDDKNIQYF
TRBV6-2/TRBV6-3	TRBJ2-1	-	-	TGTGCCAGCAGTTATTTCGGACCCAGGGAGCAGTTCTTC	CASSYFGPREQFF
TRBV7-2	TRBJ1-3	TRBD1	once	TGTGCCAGCAGCTTATGGGCAGGGGGCGATTCTGGAAACACCATATATTTT	CASSLWAGGDSGNTIYF
TRBV29-1	TRBJ2-5	-	few	TGCAGCGTCAACCGTTTGTTAGAGACCCAGTACTTC	CSVNRLLETQYF
TRBV19	TRBJ2-3	TRBD2	few	TGTGCCAGTAGTGTAGCGGGGGGCCGGACAGATACGCAGTATTTT	CASSVAGGRTDTQYF
TRBV5-1	TRBJ2-2	-	-	TGCGCCAGCAGCTCGTCCGTAGCGGCCATCTCCGGGGAGCTGTTTTTT	CASSSSVAAISGELFF
TRBV20-1	TRBJ1-2	-	-	TGCAGTGCTACTGGTTCCGGGGGCTACACCTTC	CSATGSGGYTF
TRBV19	TRBJ1-2	-	-	TGTGCCAGTAATCCGGGGGCAACGTTCTATGGCTACACCTTC	CASNPGATFYGYTF
TRBV5-6	TRBJ1-5	-	-	TGTGCCAGCAGCCGAATAGGTCAGCCCCAGCATTTT	CASSRIGQPQHF
TRBV19	TRBJ2-3	-	large	TGTGCCAGTAGTAAGGGACACGCAGATACGCAGTATTTT	CASSKGHADTQYF
TRBV12-5	TRBJ1-3	-	-	TGTGCTAGTGGTTTGTTTTCCCCCCCCGTGAGGGCGTCTGGAAACACCATATATTTT	CASGLFSPPVRASGNTIYF
TRBV7-9	TRBJ2-5	TRBD1	-	TGTGCCAGCAGCTTAGGGGACAGGAGTTGGGGGGAGACCCAGTACTTC	CASSLGDRSWGETQYF
TRBV27	TRBJ1-3	-	large	TGTGCCAGCAGCCCCCAAGGGGCTCGAAACACCATATATTTT	CASSPQGARNTIYF
TRBV28	TRBJ1-6	-	-	TGTGCCAGCAGTTTAATAGGGACCGACTCACCCCTCCACTTT	CASSLIGTDSPLHF
TRBV6-5	TRBJ1-5	-	few	TGTGCCAGCAGGGACATTAGCAATCAGCCCCAGCATTTT	CASRDISNQPQHF
TRBV28	TRBJ1-5	TRBD1	once	TGTGCCAGCAGTTTGCAGGGGGAAGGACAGCCCCAGCATTTT	CASSLQGEGQPQHF
TRBV9	TRBJ2-2	TRBD2	-	TGTGCCAGCAGCGCAGGACTAGCGGGGGGGGCCGGGGAGCTGTTTTTT	CASSAGLAGGAGELFF
TRBV5-4	TRBJ2-2	-	large	TGTGCCAGCAGCCCGGGGGCGGGGAACACCGGGGAGCTGTTTTTT	CASSPGAGNTGELFF
TRBV7-9	TRBJ2-7	-	-	TGTGCCAGCAGCTTAGTAGGGCCAACCTACGAGCAGTACTTC	CASSLVGPTYEQYF
TRBV24-1	TRBJ2-3	TRBD2	-	TGTGCCACCAGTGTAACGGGAGGAGGCGCAGATACGCAGTATTTT	CATSVTGGGADTQYF
TRBV27	TRBJ2-3	-	large	TGTGCCAGCAGTCTCTCCCTACCTAGTGATCCAAGAGATACGCAGTATTTT	CASSLSLPSDPRDTQYF
TRBV7-3	TRBJ2-2	-	large	TGTGCCAGCAGCCCTGGACTGGGAAACACCGGGGAGCTGTTTTTT	CASSPGLGNTGELFF
TRBV5-1	TRBJ1-2	TRBD1	-	TGCGCCAGCAGCCCTGGGGGGACAGGGGGCTATGGCTACACCTTC	CASSPGGTGGYGYTF
TRBV10-3	TRBJ1-3	-	-	TGTGCCATCAGTGAGACATCCTCTGGAAACACCATATATTTT	CAISETSSGNTIYF
TRBV11-1	TRBJ1-3	TRBD1	-	TGTGCCAGCAGCGATCGGACAGGGACTGGAAACACCATATATTTT	CASSDRTGTGNTIYF
TRBV6-5	TRBJ1-5	TRBD1	-	TGTGCCAGCAGACAGGGGGATCAGCCCCAGCATTTT	CASRQGDQPQHF
TRBV3-1/TRBV3-2	TRBJ1-2	-	few	TGTGCCAGCAGCCAAGAAAAACCTAGCTATGGCTACACCTTC	CASSQEKPSYGYTF
TRBV5-1	TRBJ2-7	TRBD1	few	TGCGCCAGCAGCTTGGTGTCAGGGGGTATGTACGAGCAGTACTTC	CASSLVSGGMYEQYF
TRBV2	TRBJ1-5	TRBD1	large	TGTGCCAGCAGTGAGCGTCAGGGGGCCAGCAATCAGCCCCAGCATTTT	CASSERQGASNQPQHF
TRBV9	TRBJ2-2	-	-	TGTGCCAGCAGCGTAGAGGAGACAACGAACACCGGGGAGCTGTTTTTT	CASSVEETTNTGELFF
TRBV11-3	TRBJ2-5	TRBD1	-	TGTGCCAGCAGCTTAGGGGACAGGGAGGGAGAGACCCAGTACTTC	CASSLGDREGETQYF
TRBV5-4	TRBJ2-2	-	-	TGTGCCAGCAGCTTTAAAGGGGCGAACACCGGGGAGCTGTTTTTT	CASSFKGANTGELFF